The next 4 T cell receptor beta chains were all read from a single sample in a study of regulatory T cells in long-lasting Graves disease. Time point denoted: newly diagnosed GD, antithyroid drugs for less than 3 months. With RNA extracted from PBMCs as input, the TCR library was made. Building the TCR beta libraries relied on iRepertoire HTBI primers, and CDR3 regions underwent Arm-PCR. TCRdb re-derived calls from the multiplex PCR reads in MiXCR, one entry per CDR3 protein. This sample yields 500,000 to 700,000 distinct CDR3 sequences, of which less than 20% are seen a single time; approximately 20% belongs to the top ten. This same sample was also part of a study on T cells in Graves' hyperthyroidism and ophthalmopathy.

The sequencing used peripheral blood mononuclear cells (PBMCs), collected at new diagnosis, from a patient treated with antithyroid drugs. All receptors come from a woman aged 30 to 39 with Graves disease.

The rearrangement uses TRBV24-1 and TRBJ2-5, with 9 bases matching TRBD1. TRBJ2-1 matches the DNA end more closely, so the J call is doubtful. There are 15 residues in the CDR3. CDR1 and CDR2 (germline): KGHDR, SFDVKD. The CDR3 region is CATNPGTGTGNEQFF. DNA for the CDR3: TGTGCCACAAACCCCGGGACAGGGACGGGCAATGAGCAGTTCTTC.

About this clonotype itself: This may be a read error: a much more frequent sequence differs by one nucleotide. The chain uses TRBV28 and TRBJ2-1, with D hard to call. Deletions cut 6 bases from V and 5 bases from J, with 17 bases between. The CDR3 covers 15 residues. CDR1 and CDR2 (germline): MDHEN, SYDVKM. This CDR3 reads CASRGGGVTHNEQFF. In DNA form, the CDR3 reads TGTGCCAGCAGGGGCGGTGGGGTGACCCACAATGAGCAGTTCTTC.

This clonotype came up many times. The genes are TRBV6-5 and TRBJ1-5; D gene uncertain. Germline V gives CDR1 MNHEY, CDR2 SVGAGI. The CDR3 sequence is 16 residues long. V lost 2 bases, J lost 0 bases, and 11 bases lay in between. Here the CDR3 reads CASSYGRVDSNQPQHF. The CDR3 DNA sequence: TGTGCCAGCAGTTACGGGCGGGTAGATAGCAATCAGCCCCAGCATTTT.

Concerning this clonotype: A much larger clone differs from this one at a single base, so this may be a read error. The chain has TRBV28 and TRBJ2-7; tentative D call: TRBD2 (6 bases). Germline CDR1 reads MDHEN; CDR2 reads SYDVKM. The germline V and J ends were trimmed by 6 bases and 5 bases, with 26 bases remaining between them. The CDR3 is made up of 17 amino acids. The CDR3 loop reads CASSPPRKTGVTHEQYF. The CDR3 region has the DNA TGTGCCAGCAGCCCTCCAAGGAAGACGGGAGTTACCCACGAGCAGTACTTC.